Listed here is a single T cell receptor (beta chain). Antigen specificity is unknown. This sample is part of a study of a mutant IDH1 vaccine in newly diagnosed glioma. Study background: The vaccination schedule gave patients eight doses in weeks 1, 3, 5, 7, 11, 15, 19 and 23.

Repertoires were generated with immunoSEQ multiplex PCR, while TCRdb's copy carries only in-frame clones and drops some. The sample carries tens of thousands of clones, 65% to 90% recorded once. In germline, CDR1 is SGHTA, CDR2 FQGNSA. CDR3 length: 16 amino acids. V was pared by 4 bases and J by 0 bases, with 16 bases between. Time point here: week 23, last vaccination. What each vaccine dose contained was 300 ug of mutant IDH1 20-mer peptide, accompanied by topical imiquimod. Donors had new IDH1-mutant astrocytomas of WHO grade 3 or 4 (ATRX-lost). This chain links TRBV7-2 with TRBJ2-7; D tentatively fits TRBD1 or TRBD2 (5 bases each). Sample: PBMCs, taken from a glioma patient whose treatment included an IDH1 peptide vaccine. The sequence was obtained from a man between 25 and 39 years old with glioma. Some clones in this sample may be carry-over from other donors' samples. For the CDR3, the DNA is TGTGCCAGCAGCTATGGCCCCCGGGGCAGCTCCTACGAGCAGTACTTC. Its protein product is CASSYGPRGSSYEQYF. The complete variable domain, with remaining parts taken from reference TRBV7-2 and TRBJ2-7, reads GAGVSQSPSNKVTEKGKDVELRCDPISGHTALYWYRQSLGQGLEFLIYFQGNSAPDKSGLPSDRFSAERTGGSVSTLTIQRTQQEDSAVYLCASSYGPRGSSYEQYFGPGTRLTVT.